This T cell receptor beta chain was profiled in a study of CD8+CD57+ T cells in acquired aplastic anemia. About the research overall: Average DNA yield from sorted CD4+ and CD8+ cells was approximately 3 ug. The study's findings and limits: Significant differences in CD8+ Simpson's diversity were not observed between patients and controls. Some 29 CD8+ CDR3 sequences were shared between patients and controls.

As to this clonotype: The antigen is undetermined.

This CDR3 has 17 amino acids. The ends lost 4 bases at V and 6 bases at J; junction bases unmatched: 16. Germline CDR1 SGHKS, CDR2 YYEKEE (reference sequence). According to the study, genomic DNA was the template for TCR beta VDJ and CDR3 profiling. One entry per CDR3 protein, called by TCRdb with MiXCR from the reads. The sample has some 280,000 distinct CDR3 sequences, approximately 57% seen once. The genes are TRBV5-5 and TRBJ1-5, with TRBD1 matching over 7 bases. The sequence derives from a human donor with severe aplastic anemia or a healthy control (not recorded which). Sequencing was done on a sample of sorted CD4+, CD8+, or CD8+CD57+ T cells (not recorded which) from PBMCs. DNA for the CDR3: TGTGCCAGCAGCCAAACAACCAATAAAGGGGGCACTCAGCCCCAGCATTTT. Translating it yields CASSQTTNKGGTQPQHF.